This TCR beta chain emerged from a study of human T cells and chemical hapten exposure. Study at large: From small differences in pooled library volume came most of the variation in per-sample TCR yields. Overall study results and limits: The study found expanded TCRs formed significantly more large CDR3 similarity clusters than controls. With DPC sensitization, TCRs exceeding 1 in 1000 frequency showed no change.

The CDR3 has 13 amino acids. The V gene end was trimmed by 4 bases and the J gene end by 7 bases; junction bases not matched to a gene: 5. CDR1 and CDR2 (germline): KGHSH, LQKENI. In TCRdb, the RACE reads were re-called with MiXCR into one record per CDR3 protein. The repertoire includes 85,000 or so distinct CDR3 sequences, approximately 10% of them detected once, and 1.6% sits in the top ten. Time point of the sample: patch test 2, 6 weeks after DPC sensitization. Treatment here: therapeutic diphenylcyclopropenone sensitization with weekly scalp DPC. Unfractionated whole blood was the source of the extracted total RNA. This clonotype was detected a few times. Its antigen is undetermined.

The TCR sequence derives from a man between 18 and 29 years old with alopecia areata. Some clones in this sample may be carry-over from other donors' samples. Here the sequenced sample was whole blood, taken in connection with sensitization to the hapten diphenylcyclopropenone (DPC). This sequence joins TRBV18 and TRBJ2-7; 9 bases are a match to TRBD1. The CDR3 spells CASSRDRVAEQYF. The DNA of the CDR3 is TGTGCCAGCTCACGGGACAGGGTGGCGGAGCAGTACTTC.